Below are 14 T cell receptor beta chains sequenced from a single sample in a study of Graves' ophthalmopathy and Graves' hyperthyroidism. Using RNA transcripts, the TCR beta CDR3 regions were amplified. RT-PCR was first run with HTBI primers, then multiplex PCR in a second round. TCRdb ran MiXCR on the multiplex PCR reads and lists one entry per CDR3 protein. Of approximately 160,000 distinct CDR3 sequences listed, 39% are singletons. The sample was peripheral blood. These receptors were collected from a man aged 25 to 40 with Graves' ophthalmopathy.

Many counts were recorded for this clonotype. The rearrangement uses TRBV12-3 or TRBV12-4 and TRBJ1-6; D is perhaps TRBD1 (6 bases). The CDR3 loop spans 14 amino acids. V lost 5 bases and J 7 bases, leaving 12 bases between the germline ends. The CDR3 loop reads CASSPDSANSPLHF. The CDR3 nucleotides are TGTGCCAGCAGTCCGGACAGCGCGAATTCACCCCTCCACTTT.

Many counts were recorded for this clonotype. The chain uses TRBV12-3 or TRBV12-4 and TRBJ2-5, with 9 nucleotides matching TRBD1. CDR3 size: 13 residues. After removal of 6 bases from V and 6 bases from J, the junction contained 5 bases not matched to a gene. CDR3 loop: CASSVQGAKTQYF. The CDR3 DNA sequence: TGTGCCAGCAGCGTACAGGGGGCAAAGACCCAGTACTTC.

The V gene is TRBV20-1, the J gene TRBJ2-7; D not resolved. V gave up 1 base and J gave up 0 bases, with 7 bases separating them. The CDR3 runs 13 residues. Looked up from germline, CDR1 is DFQATT and CDR2 is SNEGSKA (reference sequence). The CDR3, as DNA: TGCAGTGCTAGAGTTGACCACTCCTACGAGCAGTACTTC. Protein sequence: CSARVDHSYEQYF.

The V gene is TRBV12-5, the J gene TRBJ2-2, with D maybe TRBD2 (5 bases). CDR1 is LGHNT, CDR2 FRNRAP, per germline. The V end was cut by 3 bases, the J end by 8 bases, with 7 bases between. This CDR3 is 12 amino acids long. The DNA for the CDR3 is TGTGCTAGTGGTTTTGGCGGGGGGGAGCTGTTTTTT. Its translation: CASGFGGGELFF.

The chain couples TRBV6-1 to TRBJ1-1; the D gene is possibly TRBD1 (6 bases). The CDR3 is 15 residues long. From germline, CDR1 is MNHNS and CDR2 SASEGT. The germline V and J ends were trimmed by 5 bases and 2 bases, with 15 bases remaining between them. Written as DNA, the CDR3 is TGTGCCAGCAGTCAAGGACAGCCCCGCAACACTGAAGCTTTCTTT. It translates to CASSQGQPRNTEAFF.

V gene TRBV12-5 combines with J gene TRBJ1-1, with TRBD1 identical over 10 bases. The CDR3 is 13 amino acids. The V gene end was trimmed by 7 bases and the J gene end by 6 bases; junction bases not matched to a gene: 5. Germline V gene lookup returns CDR1 LGHNT and CDR2 FRNRAP. CDR3 sequence: CASVPGQGPEAFF. CDR3 coding DNA: TGTGCTAGTGTTCCGGGACAGGGGCCTGAAGCTTTCTTT.

This clonotype showed up many times. The chain uses TRBV2 and TRBJ2-7; the D gene is possibly TRBD1 (6 bases). Germline V lookup: CDR1 SNHLY, CDR2 FYNNEI. Trimming pared 4 bases from V and 8 bases from J, leaving 9 bases between. This CDR3 is 11 amino acids long. The CDR3 nucleotides read TGTGCCAGCAGTGTTGGGACAAAGCAGTACTTC. As protein: CASSVGTKQYF. Filled out from reference TRBV2 and TRBJ2-7, the complete variable domain reads EPEVTQTPSHQVTQMGQEVILRCVPISNHLYFYWYRQILGQKVEFLVSFYNNEISEKSEIFDDQFSVERPDGSNFTLKIRSTKLEDSAMYFCASSVGTKQYFGPGTRLTVT.

This clonotype was counted at least ten times. The V call is TRBV4-3, the J call TRBJ2-7; TRBD2 is a possible D gene (6 bases). The CDR3 runs to 15 residues. Trimming removed 3 bases from V and 2 bases from J, with 14 bases in between. Germline V gene data show CDR1 as LGHNA and CDR2 as YSLEER. DNA for the CDR3: TGCGCCAGCAGCCAGGAGGCGGGGACCACCTACGAGCAGTACTTC. Translating it yields CASSQEAGTTYEQYF.

This clonotype was seen at least ten times. The chain is built from TRBV25-1 and TRBJ2-7; 8 positions match TRBD1. The length of the CDR3 is 14 residues. V lost 5 bases to trimming and J lost 2 bases; unmatched junction nucleotides: 5. Germline V gives CDR1 MGHDK, CDR2 SYGVNS. CDR3 DNA: TGTGCCAGCAGTTTTGACAGGGGAACCTACGAGCAGTACTTC. Its protein is CASSFDRGTYEQYF.

This clonotype showed up many times. This chain links TRBV6-2 or TRBV6-3 with TRBJ1-2, with D possibly matching TRBD1 (5 bases). In germline, CDR1 is MNHEY, CDR2 SVGEGT. Trimming took 6 bases from V and 3 from J, leaving 11 bases between them. The CDR3 extends over 13 amino acids. This chain's CDR3 is CASSRQGDYGYTF. DNA of the CDR3: TGTGCCAGCAGCCGCCAGGGTGACTATGGCTACACCTTC.

The V call is TRBV6-2 or TRBV6-3, the J call TRBJ2-2, with 8 positions matching TRBD2. This CDR3 has 15 residues. Unmatched junction bases numbered 8, after V lost 11 bases and J lost 0 bases. Germline V gives CDR1 MNHEY, CDR2 SVGEGT. The CDR3 sequence: CASYSGDANTGELFF. DNA for the CDR3: TGTGCCTCCTATAGCGGGGACGCGAACACCGGGGAGCTGTTTTTT.

The chain joins TRBV12-3 or TRBV12-4 to TRBJ1-1; D not certain. V lost 7 bases, J lost 1 base, and 10 bases lay in between. The CDR3 runs 13 residues. This CDR3 is CASNKGGNTEAFF. Here the CDR3 DNA reads TGTGCCAGCAACAAAGGTGGGAACACTGAAGCTTTCTTT.

This clonotype appeared many times. The chain joins TRBV6-2 or TRBV6-3 to TRBJ2-2; D may be TRBD1 (5 bases). Germline V gives CDR1 MNHEY, CDR2 SVGEGT. CDR3 size: 12 residues. The ends were cut back, 7 bases at V and 7 bases at J, with 10 bases in the middle. The CDR3 is CASKRGIGELFF. The CDR3 bases are TGTGCCAGCAAAAGGGGTATCGGGGAGCTGTTTTTT.

In its sample, this clonotype was seen many times. The chain combines TRBV12-3 or TRBV12-4 with TRBJ1-1, with D possibly matching TRBD1 (5 bases). V was trimmed by 5 bases and J by 10 bases, leaving 14 bases between them. The CDR3 extends over 12 amino acids. The CDR3 here is CASSLGASGAFF. The CDR3 DNA reads TGTGCCAGCAGTCTCGGGGCCTCAGGAGCTTTCTTT.